This entry lists 9 T cell receptor beta chains sequenced from one sample in a study of blood T cell repertoires in COVID-19. Profiled with immunoSEQ multiplex PCR; TCRdb holds only in-frame clones, not every one. The data show fewer than 350,000 clones, with about 87% seen just once and just over 9.5% held by the top ten. What was sequenced was peripheral blood. The receptors here all came from a man younger than 40 with COVID-19, enrolled during active disease.

The CDR3 protein is CASSSNGQVANTEAFF. The CDR3 DNA follows: TGTGCCAGCAGTTCAAATGGACAAGTAGCTAACACTGAAGCTTTCTTT. This rearrangement joins TRBV6-6 to TRBJ1-1; possible D gene TRBD1, 5 bases. Germline-derived CDR1 and CDR2 are MNHNY and SVGAGI (reference sequence). V shed 4 bases and J shed 2 bases, with 17 bases lying between them. The CDR3 has 16 residues.

V is TRBV9 and J is TRBJ1-3, with D possibly being TRBD1 (5 bases). The CDR3 has 14 residues. CDR1 and CDR2 (germline): SGDLS, YYNGEE. Between the trimmed V and J ends, which lost 3 bases and 4 bases, there was a span of 11 bases. CDR3: CASSGAEGGNTIYF. The CDR3, as DNA: TGTGCCAGCAGCGGGGCGGAGGGGGGAAACACCATATATTTT.

This sequence joins TRBV6-5 and TRBJ2-3; D is unresolved. Trimming removed 4 bases at V and 4 bases at J, with 9 bases between. Germline V lookup: CDR1 MNHEY, CDR2 SVGAGI. The CDR3 contains 13 residues. The CDR3 nucleotides read TGTGCCAGCAGTTCTATATACGCAGATACGCAGTATTTT. It codes for CASSSIYADTQYF.

The genes are TRBV28 and TRBJ2-7; 9 bases are shared with TRBD1. The V segment lost 5 bases and the J segment 4 bases; nucleotides outside the gene matches: 9. The CDR3 is 15 residues long. CDR1 and CDR2 (germline): MDHEN, SYDVKM. The CDR3 is CASSEGTGRFYEQYF. The CDR3 coding sequence is TGTGCCAGCAGTGAGGGGACAGGGCGGTTTTACGAGCAGTACTTC. Based on the CDR3 plus reference TRBV28 and TRBJ2-7, the full variable domain is DVKVTQSSRYLVKRTGEKVFLECVQDMDHENMFWYRQDPGLGLRLIYFSYDVKMKEKGDIPEGYSVSREKKERFSLILESASTNQTSMYLCASSEGTGRFYEQYFGPGTRLTVT.

The chain's CDR3 is CASSREPVFGQINNYGYTF. The CDR3 bases are TGCGCCAGCAGCCGAGAACCCGTGTTTGGGCAGATAAACAACTATGGCTACACCTTC. The V call is TRBV4-1, the J call TRBJ1-2; D remains unclear. Germline CDR1 MGHRA, CDR2 YSYEKL. The CDR3 length is 19 residues. The ends were cut back, 4 bases at V and 2 bases at J, with 26 bases in the middle.

The gene calls are TRBV10-3 and TRBJ2-2; D unclear. Trimming removed 4 bases from V and 5 bases from J, with 8 bases in between. Germline values: CDR1 ENHRY, CDR2 SYGVKD. This CDR3 has 13 amino acids. CDR3 nucleotides: TGTGCCATCAGTGTACAGTTGACCGGGGAGCTGTTTTTT. It is translated as CAISVQLTGELFF.

The chain recombines TRBV19 with TRBJ1-4, with unresolved D. CDR1 and CDR2 from the germline V gene are LNHDA and SQIVND (reference sequence). The CDR3 is 15 residues long. V gave up 6 bases and J gave up 3 bases, with 14 bases separating them. The DNA of the CDR3 is TGTGCCAGTAGGACATCCCGCACTTCTAATGAAAAACTGTTTTTT. Protein: CASRTSRTSNEKLFF.

The rearrangement uses TRBV24-1 and TRBJ2-7; D may be TRBD1 (6 bases). Germline V lookup: CDR1 KGHDR, CDR2 SFDVKD. The V end was cut by 7 bases, the J end by 0 bases, with 9 bases between. There are 13 residues in the CDR3. CDR3 in DNA: TGTGCCACCAGCAGACAGGACTCCTACGAGCAGTACTTC. Translating gives CATSRQDSYEQYF.

The chain recombines TRBV29-1 with TRBJ1-1, with 7 positions matching TRBD1. The germline V gene has CDR1 SQVTM and CDR2 ANQGSEA. The CDR3 contains 14 residues. The junction had 13 bases not matched to a gene; V was cut back by 8 bases and J by 4 bases. The CDR3 protein is CSTMETGISTEAFF. The CDR3 coding sequence is TGCAGCACTATGGAGACAGGGATAAGCACTGAAGCTTTCTTT.